These 3 T cell receptor beta chains were sequenced from one sample in a study of beta chain features in type 1 diabetes. The investigators reverse transcribed all of the isolated RNA, so they sequenced expressed TCRB transcripts. Method: immunoSEQ multiplex PCR; TCRdb's copy keeps in-frame clones and lacks some. Here the sample spans 130,000 or so clones, 9% to 9.5% being singletons. Sample: central memory CD4+ T cells from blood. The receptors here all came from a man aged 18-30 years in good health.

The chain is built from TRBV6-1 and TRBJ1-2, with TRBD1 as a possible D gene (5 bases). Trimming shortened V by 2 bases and J by 0 bases, and 13 bases separated the two germline ends. The CDR3 covers 16 residues. CDR1 and CDR2 from the germline V gene are MNHNS and SASEGT. For the CDR3, the DNA is TGTGCCAGCAGTGAACCCGACAGACTTGCTAACTATGGCTACACCTTC. This codes for CASSEPDRLANYGYTF.

This rearrangement joins TRBV28 to TRBJ2-2, with 9 bases lining up with TRBD1. Losses at the gene ends were 6 bases for V and 8 bases for J; bases not matched to a gene: 10. The V gene's germline CDR1 is MDHEN and CDR2 SYDVKM. The CDR3 is 15 amino acids. The CDR3 is CASSLQGQGLGELFF. The CDR3 nucleotides are TGTGCCAGCAGCCTCCAAGGACAGGGGCTGGGGGAGCTGTTTTTT.

The chain links TRBV28 to TRBJ2-7; D may be TRBD1 (5 bases). The CDR3 has 11 amino acids. Germline-derived CDR1 and CDR2 are MDHEN and SYDVKM. Trimming left V 5 bases short and J 5 bases short, with 7 bases between. CDR3 sequence: CASSPGNEQYF. The CDR3 DNA is TGTGCCAGCAGTCCAGGGAACGAGCAGTACTTC.